This T cell receptor (beta chain) came from a study of blood T cell repertoires in COVID-19. Study-wide context: From the United States, Italy and Spain came samples of acute and convalescent COVID-19.

Some clones are missing from TCRdb's copy, which holds only in-frame ones; the method was immunoSEQ multiplex PCR. The profile shows 190,000 or so clones, 75% to 90% of them singletons. The germline V gene encodes CDR1 LNHNV and CDR2 YYDKDF (reference sequence). Trimming removed 1 base from V and 6 bases from J; junction bases left unmatched: 11. The CDR3 is 17 amino acids. The chain combines TRBV15 with TRBJ1-4; 7 bases agree with TRBD1. Sequenced sample: PBMCs or T cells enriched from blood (not recorded which). This TCR was recovered from a woman under 40 who had been exposed to COVID-19. The CDR3 nucleotides read TGTGCCACCAGCAGAGGATACTCGGACAGGTCCGATGAAAAACTGTTTTTT. Encoded protein: CATSRGYSDRSDEKLFF.